This TCR beta chain was sequenced for a study of T cells after yellow fever vaccination. Study as a whole: SMART-Seq v4 Ultra Low Input prepared the low-cell-number fractions. Study results and caveats: Primary-vaccination clones mostly resurfaced post-booster (nearly 97% CD4, about 87% CD8). Researchers report a weaker secondary response that nonetheless peaked faster, day 5 versus 15.

The CDR3 loop spans 11 amino acids. CDR1 is LNHDA and CDR2 is SQIVND in the germline V gene (reference sequence). They built TCR cDNA with 5'RACE template switching, a step that put in a universal primer site and UMIs. TCRdb reprocessed the 5' RACE reads with MiXCR, giving one entry per CDR3 protein. There are about 360,000 distinct CDR3 sequences in the sample; over 5% occur only once, and approximately 16% lies in the top ten. This clonotype came up a few times. Antigen specificity is unknown. A read error may produce the germline difference seen at one junction end. The receptor comes from a man younger than 40 who received the YFV17D yellow fever vaccine. This chain joins TRBV19 and TRBJ2-1; no clear D. The sample in question was PBMCs, obtained 5 days after the yellow fever booster vaccination. The CDR3 sequence is CASSTGPRQSF. The CDR3 DNA reads as TGTGCCAGTAGTACCGGGCCCCGTCAGTCCTTC. Variable domain in full (rest from reference TRBV19 and TRBJ2-1): DGGITQSPKYLFRKEGQNVTLSCEQNLNHDAMYWYRQDPGQGLRLIYYSQIVNDFQKGDIAEGYSVSREKKESFPLTVTSAQKNPTAFYLCASSTGPRQSFGPGTRLTVL.